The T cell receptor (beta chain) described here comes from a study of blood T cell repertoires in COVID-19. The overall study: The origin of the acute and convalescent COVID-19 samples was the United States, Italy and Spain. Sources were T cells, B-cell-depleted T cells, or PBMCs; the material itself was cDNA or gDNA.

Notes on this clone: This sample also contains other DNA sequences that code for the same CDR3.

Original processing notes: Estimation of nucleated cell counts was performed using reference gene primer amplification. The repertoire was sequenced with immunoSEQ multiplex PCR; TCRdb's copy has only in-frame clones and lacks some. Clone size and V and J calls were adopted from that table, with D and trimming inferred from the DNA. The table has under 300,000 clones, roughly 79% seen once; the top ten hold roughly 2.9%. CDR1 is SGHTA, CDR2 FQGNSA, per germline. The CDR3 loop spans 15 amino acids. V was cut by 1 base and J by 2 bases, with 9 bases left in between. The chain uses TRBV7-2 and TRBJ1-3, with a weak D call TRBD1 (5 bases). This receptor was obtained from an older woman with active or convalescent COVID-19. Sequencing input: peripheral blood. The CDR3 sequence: CASSLVGGTGNTIYF. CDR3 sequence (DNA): TGTGCCAGCAGCTTAGTTGGGGGGACTGGAAACACCATATATTTT.